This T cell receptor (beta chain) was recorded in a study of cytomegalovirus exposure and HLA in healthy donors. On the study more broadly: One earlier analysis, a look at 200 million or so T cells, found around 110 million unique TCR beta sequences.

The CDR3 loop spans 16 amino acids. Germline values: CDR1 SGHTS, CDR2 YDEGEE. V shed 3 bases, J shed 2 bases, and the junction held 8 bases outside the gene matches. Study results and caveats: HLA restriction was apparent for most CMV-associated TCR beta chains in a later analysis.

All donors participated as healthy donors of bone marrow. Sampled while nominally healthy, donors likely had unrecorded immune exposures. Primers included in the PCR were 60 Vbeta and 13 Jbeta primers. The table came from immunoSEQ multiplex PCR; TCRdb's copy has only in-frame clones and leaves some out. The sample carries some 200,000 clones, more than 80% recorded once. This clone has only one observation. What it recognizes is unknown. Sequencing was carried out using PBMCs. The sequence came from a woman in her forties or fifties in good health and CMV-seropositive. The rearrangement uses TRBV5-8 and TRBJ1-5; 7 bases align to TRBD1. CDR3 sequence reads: CASSSGQARGNQPQHF. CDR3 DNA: TGTGCCAGCAGCTCCGGACAGGCGCGGGGCAATCAGCCCCAGCATTTT.